The 20 T cell receptor beta chains below all came from one sample that was sequenced in a study of control samples from healthy donors and cancer patients. Sequencing was performed with immunoSEQ multiplex PCR; in TCRdb, only in-frame clones are kept and a portion is missing. The repertoire has around 170,000 clones, just over 85% of them found once; the top ten carry roughly 5%. The sequencing sample was made of blood. Every receptor here comes from a woman in her 30s in good health.

The chain employs TRBV3-1 (or the pseudogene TRBV3-2) and TRBJ1-6; the D is unclear. The CDR3 consists of 15 residues. The ends were cut back, 6 bases at V and 10 bases at J, with 19 bases in the middle. Germline V gene data show CDR1 as LGHDT and CDR2 as YNNKEL (reference sequence). CDR3 loop: CASSLYLDPRSPLHF. In DNA form, the CDR3 reads TGTGCCAGCAGTTTATATCTGGACCCCCGGTCACCCCTCCACTTT.

The chain is built from TRBV2 and TRBJ2-5, with no clear D. The CDR3 sequence is 12 residues long. Between the trimmed V and J ends, which lost 4 bases and 5 bases, there was a span of 8 bases. Germline lookup yields CDR1 SNHLY and CDR2 FYNNEI. The CDR3: CASSAGSETQYF. CDR3 nucleotides: TGTGCCAGCAGTGCCGGCAGCGAGACCCAGTACTTC.

This chain joins TRBV30 and TRBJ1-1, with unresolved D. The CDR3 loop spans 15 amino acids. Trimming took off 0 bases at V and 5 bases at J, with 16 bases between the two ends. Per germline, CDR1 GTSNPN and CDR2 SVGIG (reference sequence). For the CDR3, the DNA is TGTGCCTGGAGTGTTCTACACGTCGGTGGAACTGAAGCTTTCTTT. This sequence encodes CAWSVLHVGGTEAFF.

The chain joins TRBV20-1 to TRBJ2-1, with 12 positions matching TRBD2. The V and J ends lost 4 bases and 5 bases, in that order; junction bases with no gene match: 9. The V gene's germline CDR1 is DFQATT and CDR2 SNEGSKA (reference sequence). The CDR3 runs 16 residues. The CDR3 sequence: CSATEQGLAGHNEQFF. The DNA of the CDR3 is TGCAGTGCTACTGAGCAAGGACTAGCGGGGCACAATGAGCAGTTCTTC.

This chain connects TRBV28 to TRBJ1-2, with D unresolved. This CDR3 has 13 amino acids. V was trimmed by 3 bases and J by 2 bases, leaving 7 bases between them. Germline V gene lookup returns CDR1 MDHEN and CDR2 SYDVKM. CDR3 sequence: CASSFRRNYGYTF. CDR3 DNA: TGTGCCAGCAGTTTCAGGCGCAACTATGGCTACACCTTC.

The rearrangement joins TRBV15 to TRBJ2-7, with D hard to call. Germline V gene sequence: CDR1 LNHNV, CDR2 YYDKDF (reference sequence). This CDR3 region has 14 residues. Trimming left V 0 bases short and J 4 bases short, with 10 bases between. CDR3 nucleotide sequence: TGTGCCACCAGCAGAGATCGCGGACGGTACGAGCAGTACTTC. This sequence encodes CATSRDRGRYEQYF.

The rearrangement links TRBV5-1 to TRBJ1-5; D possibly corresponds to TRBD1 (5 bases). Trimming took 5 bases from V and 7 from J, leaving 13 bases between them. Germline CDR1 reads SGHRS; CDR2 reads YFSETQ. The length of the CDR3 is 13 residues. Written as DNA, the CDR3 is TGCGCCAGCAGGGCAGGGCAAGAGCAGCCCCAGCATTTT. It encodes CASRAGQEQPQHF.

J is TRBJ2-7 and V is TRBV10-3; D is possibly TRBD2 (6 bases). The CDR3 spans 14 residues. Germline V gives CDR1 ENHRY, CDR2 SYGVKD. V dropped 10 bases and J dropped 2 bases, with 18 bases sitting between them. The CDR3 bases are TGTGCCACGGGTGGAGGGGCCATTACCTACGAGCAGTACTTC. This codes for CATGGGAITYEQYF.

The chain has TRBV27 and TRBJ2-7, with 7 bases identical to TRBD2. The CDR3 length is 15 residues. The V gene's germline CDR1 is MNHEY and CDR2 SMNVEV (reference sequence). The V segment lost 4 bases and the J segment 3 bases; nucleotides outside the gene matches: 9. In DNA, the CDR3 is TGTGCCAGCAGTTGGAAGGGGCCGGGGGGCTACGAGCAGTACTTC. Translated, it gives CASSWKGPGGYEQYF.

The V call is TRBV6-5, the J call TRBJ1-5, with 7 nucleotides matching TRBD1. The CDR3 consists of 15 residues. Germline V gene data show CDR1 as MNHEY and CDR2 as SVGAGI. Germline trimming cut 6 bases from V and 0 bases from J; bases unmatched to any gene: 5. CDR3 sequence reads: CASSGQANSNQPQHF. The CDR3 DNA sequence: TGTGCCAGCAGCGGACAGGCTAATAGCAATCAGCCCCAGCATTTT.

This chain uses TRBV6-5 with TRBJ1-2; D remains unclear. The CDR3 consists of 15 residues. V lost 2 bases and J lost 4, with 14 bases in between. Germline-derived CDR1 and CDR2 are MNHEY and SVGAGI. CDR3 residues: CASSYSPRTTYGYTF. The CDR3 DNA reads as TGTGCCAGCAGTTACAGTCCACGGACGACCTATGGCTACACCTTC.

The CDR3 DNA reads as TGTGCCAGCAGCTTGGGATTCACAGGGCATGGCTACACCTTC. The encoded protein is CASSLGFTGHGYTF. This rearrangement joins TRBV5-4 to TRBJ1-2; a possible D gene is TRBD1 (6 bases). V was pared by 0 bases and J by 6 bases, with 12 bases between. Germline V gene data show CDR1 as SGHNT and CDR2 as YYREEE (reference sequence). This CDR3 region has 14 residues.

V is TRBV6-2 or TRBV6-3 and J is TRBJ1-3; TRBD1 matches 7 bases. The CDR3 totals 14 residues. The germline V gene has CDR1 MNHEY and CDR2 SVGEGT. The V gene end was trimmed by 5 bases and the J gene end by 2 bases; junction bases not matched to a gene: 3. The CDR3: CASSQGGPGNTIYF. The CDR3 DNA reads as TGTGCCAGCAGTCAGGGGGGGCCTGGAAACACCATATATTTT.

The gene calls are TRBV11-2 and TRBJ2-7; 8 bases map to TRBD2. The V gene's germline CDR1 is SGHAT and CDR2 FQNNGV. The CDR3 consists of 15 residues. The J segment lost 0 bases and the V segment lost 5 bases, leaving 6 bases of the junction unmatched. DNA for the CDR3: TGTGCCAGCAGCAGGCTAGCGGGCCTCTCCTACGAGCAGTACTTC. It codes for CASSRLAGLSYEQYF.

Here the CDR3 reads CASSHRGSYNEQFF. Written as DNA, the CDR3 is TGTGCCAGCAGTCACAGGGGCTCCTACAATGAGCAGTTCTTC. The V and J genes are TRBV27 and TRBJ2-1; 7 nucleotides agree with TRBD1. Germline CDR1 and CDR2: MNHEY and SMNVEV (reference sequence). V gave up 5 bases and J gave up 0 bases; unmatched junction bases: 1. CDR3 length: 14 amino acids.

This clone appeared a few times. The chain combines TRBV5-1 with TRBJ2-5; D is unresolved. The CDR3 consists of 16 residues. Trimming pared 2 bases from V and 1 base from J, leaving 15 bases between. CDR1 is SGHRS, CDR2 YFSETQ, per germline. CDR3 in amino acids: CASSLQGMLAQETQYF. CDR3 DNA sequence: TGCGCCAGCAGCTTACAAGGGATGTTGGCCCAAGAGACCCAGTACTTC.

The chain recombines TRBV30 with TRBJ1-2; no firm D call. Per germline, CDR1 GTSNPN and CDR2 SVGIG (reference sequence). V was clipped by 5 bases and J by 8 bases, with 15 bases between them. CDR3 length equals 12 residues. CDR3 residues: CAWFTEVDGYTF. In nucleotides, the CDR3 is TGTGCCTGGTTTACAGAGGTTGACGGCTACACCTTC.

The chain uses TRBV28 and TRBJ2-7; the D is unclear. The germline V and J ends were trimmed by 5 bases and 3 bases, with 11 bases remaining between them. The CDR3 has 13 residues. Germline V gene lookup returns CDR1 MDHEN and CDR2 SYDVKM. CDR3 amino acids: CASSPPGFYEQYF. Here the CDR3 DNA reads TGTGCCAGCAGTCCCCCGGGCTTCTACGAGCAGTACTTC.

The CDR3 coding sequence is TGTGCCAGCAGCTTTATGGCGGACACTGAAGCTTTCTTT. Its protein product is CASSFMADTEAFF. V usage is TRBV11-3 and J usage is TRBJ1-1; D uncertain. The CDR3 is made up of 13 amino acids. With 3 bases removed from V and 3 bases from J, the gap between germline ends came to 8 bases. CDR1 is SGHNT, CDR2 YENEEA, per germline.

The gene calls are TRBV3-1 (or the pseudogene TRBV3-2) and TRBJ2-1, with TRBD1 matching over 8 bases. The CDR3 consists of 17 residues. The germline gives CDR1 LGHDT, CDR2 YNNKEL (reference sequence). V shed 1 base, J shed 3 bases, and the junction held 8 bases outside the gene matches. CDR3 amino acids: CASSQVSGTGLYNEQFF. The DNA of the CDR3 is TGTGCCAGCAGCCAAGTTTCCGGGACAGGCCTCTACAATGAGCAGTTCTTC.